A single count supports the clone carrying this T cell receptor beta chain. This entry belongs to a study of blood T cell repertoires in COVID-19. For the study at large: Nucleic acid was either cDNA or gDNA, and it came from T cells, B-cell-depleted T cells, or PBMCs.

CDR1 and CDR2 from the germline V gene are SGHNT and YYREEE (reference sequence). The CDR3 sequence is 14 residues long. V was clipped by 3 bases and J by 7 bases; unmatched bases: 4. Clones were sequenced by immunoSEQ multiplex PCR, and TCRdb holds only the in-frame ones, with some missing. Of around 700,000 clones in the sample, over 80% were seen once. The chain uses TRBV5-4 and TRBJ1-6; 7 nucleotides match TRBD1. The origin of this receptor is a woman between 18 and 29 years old with acute or convalescent COVID-19. The sequencing input was peripheral blood. CDR3 nucleotide sequence: TGTGCCAGCAGCTCGACAGGGCCCAATTCACCCCTCCACTTT. Its translation: CASSSTGPNSPLHF.